This T cell receptor beta chain was captured by sequencing in a study of cytomegalovirus exposure and HLA in healthy donors. Study-level background: A prior study identified just under 120 million unique TCR beta sequences from about 200 million T cells.

Comments on this clone: The antigen is not known.

PCR used 60 Vbeta primers and 13 Jbeta primers. Source study methods: It was a later analysis that counted roughly 80 million unique TCR beta chains, of which some 9.9 million were shared. Profiling relied on immunoSEQ multiplex PCR, and the TCRdb table lists in-frame clones only, not all of them. V and J calls and clone size come straight from that table; D and trimming were deduced from the DNA. The table shows some 130,000 clones, with over 75% occurring only once. The CDR3 totals 15 residues. General study findings and limits: For most TCR beta V segments, an earlier analysis put the productive rate at about 90% or about 30% of the time. Common viral pathogens seemed to be connected with several of the most significant clusters, according to a later analysis.

This chain uses TRBV21-1 with TRBJ2-2; TRBD1 is the table's D call and was not checked against the DNA. TRBV21-1 is a recognized pseudogene. Sequences were obtained from PBMCs. The origin of this receptor is a man aged 25-40 years in good health. The CDR3 loop is CASFFRGLYTGELFF. CDR3 sequence (DNA): TGTGCCAGCTTCTTTAGGGGGCTCTACACCGGGGAGCTGTTTTTT.